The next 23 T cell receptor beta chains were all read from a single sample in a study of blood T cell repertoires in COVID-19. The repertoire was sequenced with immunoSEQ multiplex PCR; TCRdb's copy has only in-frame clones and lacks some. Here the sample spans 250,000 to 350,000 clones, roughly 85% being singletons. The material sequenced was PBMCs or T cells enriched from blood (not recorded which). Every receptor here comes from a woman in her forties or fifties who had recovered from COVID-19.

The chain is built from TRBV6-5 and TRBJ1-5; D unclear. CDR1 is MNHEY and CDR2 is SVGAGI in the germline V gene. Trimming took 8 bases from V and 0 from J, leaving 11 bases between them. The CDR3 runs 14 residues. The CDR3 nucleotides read TGTGCCAGCCGTTCCGCAGATAGCAATCAGCCCCAGCATTTT. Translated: CASRSADSNQPQHF.

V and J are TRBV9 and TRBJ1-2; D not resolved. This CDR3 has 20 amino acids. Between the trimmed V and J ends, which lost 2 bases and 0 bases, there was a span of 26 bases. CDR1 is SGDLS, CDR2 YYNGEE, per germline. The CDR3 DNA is TGTGCCAGCAGCGTCCTCCCTCTAGCGGGGAAGCAACAAGCTAACTATGGCTACACCTTC. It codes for CASSVLPLAGKQQANYGYTF.

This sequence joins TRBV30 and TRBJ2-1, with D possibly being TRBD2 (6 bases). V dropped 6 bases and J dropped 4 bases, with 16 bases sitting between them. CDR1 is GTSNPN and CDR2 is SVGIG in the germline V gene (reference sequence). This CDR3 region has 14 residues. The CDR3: CACQRSAGYNEQFF. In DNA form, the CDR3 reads TGTGCCTGCCAACGGTCAGCGGGTTACAATGAGCAGTTCTTC.

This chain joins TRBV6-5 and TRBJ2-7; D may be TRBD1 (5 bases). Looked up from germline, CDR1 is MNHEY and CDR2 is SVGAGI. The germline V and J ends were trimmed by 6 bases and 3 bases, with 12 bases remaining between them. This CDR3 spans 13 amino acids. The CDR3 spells CASREKGNYEQYF. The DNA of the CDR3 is TGTGCCAGCAGGGAGAAGGGGAACTACGAGCAGTACTTC.

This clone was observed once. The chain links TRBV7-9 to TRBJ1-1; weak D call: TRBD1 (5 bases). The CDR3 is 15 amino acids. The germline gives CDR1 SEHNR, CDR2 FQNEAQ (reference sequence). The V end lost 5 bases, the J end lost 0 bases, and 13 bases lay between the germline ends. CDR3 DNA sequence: TGTGCCAGCAGCGAACCAAAGGGGTTGAACACTGAAGCTTTCTTT. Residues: CASSEPKGLNTEAFF.

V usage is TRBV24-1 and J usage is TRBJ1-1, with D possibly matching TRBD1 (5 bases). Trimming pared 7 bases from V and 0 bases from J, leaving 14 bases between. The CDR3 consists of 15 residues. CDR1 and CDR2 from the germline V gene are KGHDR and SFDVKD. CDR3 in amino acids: CATSTLPGLNTEAFF. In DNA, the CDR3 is TGTGCCACCAGCACCCTGCCAGGGTTGAACACTGAAGCTTTCTTT.

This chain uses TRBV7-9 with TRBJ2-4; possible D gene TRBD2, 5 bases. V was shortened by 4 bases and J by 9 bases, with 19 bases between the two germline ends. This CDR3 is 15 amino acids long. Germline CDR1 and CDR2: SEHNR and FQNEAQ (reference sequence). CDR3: CASSSRPLEAGIQYF. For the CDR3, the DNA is TGTGCCAGCAGCTCCCGCCCGTTGGAGGCGGGCATTCAGTACTTC.

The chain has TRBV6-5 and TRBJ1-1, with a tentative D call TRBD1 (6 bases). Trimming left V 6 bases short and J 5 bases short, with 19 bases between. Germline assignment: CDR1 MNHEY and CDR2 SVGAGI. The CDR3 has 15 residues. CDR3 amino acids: CASRMTTGSGTEAFF. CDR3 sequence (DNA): TGTGCCAGCAGAATGACTACAGGGTCCGGAACTGAAGCTTTCTTT.

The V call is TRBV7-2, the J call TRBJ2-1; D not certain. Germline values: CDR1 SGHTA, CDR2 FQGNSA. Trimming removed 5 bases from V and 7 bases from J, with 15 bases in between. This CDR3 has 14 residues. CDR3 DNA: TGTGCCAGCAGCGTCGGCGGTAGTATTAATGAGCAGTTCTTC. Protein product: CASSVGGSINEQFF.

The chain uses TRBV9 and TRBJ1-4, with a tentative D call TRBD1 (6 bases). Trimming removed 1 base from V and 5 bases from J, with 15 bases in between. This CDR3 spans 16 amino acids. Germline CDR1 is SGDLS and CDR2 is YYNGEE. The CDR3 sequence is CASSVNPDRLNEKLFF. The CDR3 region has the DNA TGTGCCAGCAGCGTAAATCCAGACAGGCTGAATGAAAAACTGTTTTTT.

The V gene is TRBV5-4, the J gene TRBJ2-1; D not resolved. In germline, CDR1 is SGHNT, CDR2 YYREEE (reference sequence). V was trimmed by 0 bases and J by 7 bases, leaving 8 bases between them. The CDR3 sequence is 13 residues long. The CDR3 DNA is TGTGCCAGCAGCTTGGGGCGGCGAAATGAGCAGTTCTTC. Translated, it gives CASSLGRRNEQFF. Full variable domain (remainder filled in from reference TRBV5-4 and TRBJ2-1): ETGVTQSPTHLIKTRGQQVTLRCSSQSGHNTVSWYQQALGQGPQFIFQYYREEENGRGNFPPRFSGLQFPNYSSELNVNALELDDSALYLCASSLGRRNEQFFGPGTRLTVL.

The CDR3 reads CASRDDSDYNSPLHF. The CDR3 bases are TGTGCCAGCAGGGATGACAGCGATTATAATTCACCCCTCCACTTT. V is TRBV6-5 and J is TRBJ1-6, with D possibly TRBD1 on 5 matching bases. The CDR3 runs to 15 residues. From germline, CDR1 is MNHEY and CDR2 SVGAGI. Trimming shortened V by 6 bases and J by 4 bases, and 13 bases separated the two germline ends.

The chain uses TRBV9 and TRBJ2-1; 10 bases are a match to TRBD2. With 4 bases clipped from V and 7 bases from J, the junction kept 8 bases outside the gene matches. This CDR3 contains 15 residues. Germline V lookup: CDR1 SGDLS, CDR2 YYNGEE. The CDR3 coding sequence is TGTGCCAGCAGCACTAGCGGGGCCCGGGGGAATGAGCAGTTCTTC. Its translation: CASSTSGARGNEQFF.

The CDR3, as DNA: TGCGCCAGCAGCTGGACTAGCGGGATTGGTCCCTACGAGCAGTACTTC. Amino acid sequence: CASSWTSGIGPYEQYF. This chain joins TRBV5-1 and TRBJ2-7; 12 bases map to TRBD2. This CDR3 spans 16 amino acids. The germline V gene has CDR1 SGHRS and CDR2 YFSETQ. The ends lost 3 bases at V and 2 bases at J; junction bases unmatched: 6.

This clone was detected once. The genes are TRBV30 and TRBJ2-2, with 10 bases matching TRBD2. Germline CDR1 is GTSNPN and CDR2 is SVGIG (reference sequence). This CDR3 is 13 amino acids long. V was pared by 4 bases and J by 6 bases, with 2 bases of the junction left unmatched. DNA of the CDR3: TGTGCCTGGACAAGCGGGAGGGCCGGGGAGCTGTTTTTT. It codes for CAWTSGRAGELFF.

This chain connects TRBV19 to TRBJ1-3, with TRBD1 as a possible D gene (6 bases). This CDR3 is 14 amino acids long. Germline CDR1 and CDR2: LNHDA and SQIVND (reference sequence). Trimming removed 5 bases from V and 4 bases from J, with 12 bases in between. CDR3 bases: TGTGCCAGTAGTCAACAGGGATCCGGAAACACCATATATTTT. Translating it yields CASSQQGSGNTIYF.

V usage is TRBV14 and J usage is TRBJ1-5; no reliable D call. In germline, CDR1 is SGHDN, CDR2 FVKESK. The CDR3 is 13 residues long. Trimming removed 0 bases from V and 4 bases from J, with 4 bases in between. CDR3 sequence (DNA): TGTGCCAGCAGCCAAGAACTTAATCAGCCCCAGCATTTT. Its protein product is CASSQELNQPQHF.

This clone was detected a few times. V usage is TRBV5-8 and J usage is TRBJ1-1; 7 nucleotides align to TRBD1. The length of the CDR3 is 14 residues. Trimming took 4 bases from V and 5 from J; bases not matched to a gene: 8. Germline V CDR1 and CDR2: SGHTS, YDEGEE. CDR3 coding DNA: TGTGCCAGCAGCAACCCTGACAGGGAGACTGAAGCTTTCTTT. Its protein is CASSNPDRETEAFF.

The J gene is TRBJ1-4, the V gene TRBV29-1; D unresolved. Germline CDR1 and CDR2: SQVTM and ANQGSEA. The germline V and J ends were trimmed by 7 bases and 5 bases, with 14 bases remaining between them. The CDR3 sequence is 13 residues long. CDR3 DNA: TGCAGCGCCGAGGGTAGGGAGAATGAAAAACTGTTTTTT. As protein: CSAEGRENEKLFF.

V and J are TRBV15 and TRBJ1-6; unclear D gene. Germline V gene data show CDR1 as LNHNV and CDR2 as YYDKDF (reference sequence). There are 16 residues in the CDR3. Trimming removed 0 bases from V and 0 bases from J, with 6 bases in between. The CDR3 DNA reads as TGTGCCACCAGCAGAGATTTTAGCTCCTATAATTCACCCCTCCACTTT. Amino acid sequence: CATSRDFSSYNSPLHF.

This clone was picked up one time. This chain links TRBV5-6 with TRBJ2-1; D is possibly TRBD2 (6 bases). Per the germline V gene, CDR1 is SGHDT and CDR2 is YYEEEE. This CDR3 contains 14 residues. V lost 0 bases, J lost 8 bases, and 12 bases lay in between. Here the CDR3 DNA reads TGTGCCAGCAGCTTGGTGGGGGAGGCTGATGAGCAGTTCTTC. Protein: CASSLVGEADEQFF.

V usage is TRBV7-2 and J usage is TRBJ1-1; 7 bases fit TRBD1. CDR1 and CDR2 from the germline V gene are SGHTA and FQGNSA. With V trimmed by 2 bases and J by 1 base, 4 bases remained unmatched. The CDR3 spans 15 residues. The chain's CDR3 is CASSLSPGGNTEAFF. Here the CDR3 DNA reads TGTGCCAGCAGCTTAAGCCCAGGGGGGAACACTGAAGCTTTCTTT.

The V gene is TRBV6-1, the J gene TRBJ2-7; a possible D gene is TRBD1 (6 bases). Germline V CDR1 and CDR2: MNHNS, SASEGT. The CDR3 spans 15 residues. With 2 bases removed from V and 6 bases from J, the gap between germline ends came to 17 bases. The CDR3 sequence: CASSEMRQARGEQYF. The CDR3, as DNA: TGTGCCAGCAGTGAAATGAGGCAGGCCAGGGGCGAGCAGTACTTC.